This record covers a single T cell receptor beta chain. Original handling: From reference gene primer amplification, estimates of nucleated cell counts were derived. Clones were read by immunoSEQ multiplex PCR, and TCRdb kept only the in-frame ones, dropping some. D and trimming come from the DNA, and the V and J calls and clone size come from that table. Seen here are 200,000 or so clones, around 75% observed once, and the top ten hold approximately 5%. These data originate in a study of blood T cell repertoires in COVID-19. Across the study: PBMCs, B-cell-depleted T cells, or T cells were the source of the cDNA or gDNA that made up the material.

Germline loops: CDR1 MDHEN, CDR2 SYDVKM. V gave up 0 bases and J gave up 4 bases, with 6 bases separating them. The CDR3 is 13 amino acids. The sequence came from a human donor in a cohort sampled during active COVID-19. This chain uses TRBV28 with TRBJ1-2; D gene ambiguous. The specimen sequenced was peripheral blood. CDR3 DNA: TGTGCCAGCAGTTTATGGGGAGTCTATGGCTACACCTTC. Its protein product is CASSLWGVYGYTF.